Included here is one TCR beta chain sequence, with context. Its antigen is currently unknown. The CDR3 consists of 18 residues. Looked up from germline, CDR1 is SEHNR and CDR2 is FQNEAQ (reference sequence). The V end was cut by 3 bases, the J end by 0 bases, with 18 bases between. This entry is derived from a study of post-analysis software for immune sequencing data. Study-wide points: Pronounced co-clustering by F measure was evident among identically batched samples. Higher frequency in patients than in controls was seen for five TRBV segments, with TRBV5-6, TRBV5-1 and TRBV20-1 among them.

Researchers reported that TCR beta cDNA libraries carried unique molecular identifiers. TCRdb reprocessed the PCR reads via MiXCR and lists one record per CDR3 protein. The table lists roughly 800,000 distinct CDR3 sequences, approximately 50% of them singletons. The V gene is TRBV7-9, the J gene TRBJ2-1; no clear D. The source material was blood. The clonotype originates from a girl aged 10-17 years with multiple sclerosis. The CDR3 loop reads CASSFPVVELSSYNEQFF. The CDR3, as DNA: TGTGCCAGCAGCTTTCCTGTTGTAGAACTAAGCTCCTACAATGAGCAGTTCTTC.